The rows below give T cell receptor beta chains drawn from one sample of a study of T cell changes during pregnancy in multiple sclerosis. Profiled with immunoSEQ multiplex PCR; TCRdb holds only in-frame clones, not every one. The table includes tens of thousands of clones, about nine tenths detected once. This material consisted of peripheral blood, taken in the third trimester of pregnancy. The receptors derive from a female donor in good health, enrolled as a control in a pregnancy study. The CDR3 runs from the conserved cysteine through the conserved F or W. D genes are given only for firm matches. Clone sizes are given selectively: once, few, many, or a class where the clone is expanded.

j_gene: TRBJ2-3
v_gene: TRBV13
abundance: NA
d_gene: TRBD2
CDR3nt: TGTGCCAGCAGCTCTAGGACTAGCGGGGGGGCCCGCGATACGCAGTATTTT
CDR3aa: CASSSRTSGGARDTQYF

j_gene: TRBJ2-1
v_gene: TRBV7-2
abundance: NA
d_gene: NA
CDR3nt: TGTGCCAGCAGCTCCTTCGGCTCCTACAATGAGCAGTTCTTC
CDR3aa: CASSSFGSYNEQFF

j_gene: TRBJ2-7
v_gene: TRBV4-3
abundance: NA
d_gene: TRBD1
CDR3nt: TGCGCCAGCAGCCAAGAAAGGACAGGGGGCTCCTACGAGCAGTACTTC
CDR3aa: CASSQERTGGSYEQYF

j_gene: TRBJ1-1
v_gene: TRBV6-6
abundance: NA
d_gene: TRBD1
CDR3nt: TGTGCCAGCAGGACAGGGAGGAACACTGAAGCTTTCTTT
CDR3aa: CASRTGRNTEAFF

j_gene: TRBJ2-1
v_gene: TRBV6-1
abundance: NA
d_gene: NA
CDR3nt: TGTGCCAGCAGCTCCGGGGGACTGATGCAGTTCTTC
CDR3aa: CASSSGGLMQFF

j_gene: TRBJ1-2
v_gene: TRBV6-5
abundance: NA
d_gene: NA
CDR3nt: TGTGCCATTTGGACAGCTAACTATGGCTACACCTTC
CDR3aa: CAIWTANYGYTF

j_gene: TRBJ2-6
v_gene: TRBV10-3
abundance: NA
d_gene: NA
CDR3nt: TGTGCCATGAGGACAAGCTCTGGGGCCAACGTCCTGACTTTC
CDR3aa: CAMRTSSGANVLTF

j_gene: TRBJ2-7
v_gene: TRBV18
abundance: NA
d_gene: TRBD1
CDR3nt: TGTGCCAGCTCAACCAAGACAGGGGCGCTCTACGAGCAGTACTTC
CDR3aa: CASSTKTGALYEQYF

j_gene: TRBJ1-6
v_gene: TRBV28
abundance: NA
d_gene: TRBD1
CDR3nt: TGTGCCAGCAGTTCTCGACAGGGAAGCAATTCACCCCTCCACTTT
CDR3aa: CASSSRQGSNSPLHF

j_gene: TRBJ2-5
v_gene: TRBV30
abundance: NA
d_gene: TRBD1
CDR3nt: TGTGCCTGGAAGAAGATTCGACAGGGAAACCAAGAGACCCAGTACTTC
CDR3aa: CAWKKIRQGNQETQYF

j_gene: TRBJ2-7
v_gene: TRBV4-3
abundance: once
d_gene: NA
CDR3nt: TGCGCCAGCAGCCTCCGCGGAACCTACGAGCAGTACTTC
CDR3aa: CASSLRGTYEQYF

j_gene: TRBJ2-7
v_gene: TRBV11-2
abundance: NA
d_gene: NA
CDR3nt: TGTGCCAGCAGCGGGAGACAGGACCTGTACGAGCAGTACTTC
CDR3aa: CASSGRQDLYEQYF

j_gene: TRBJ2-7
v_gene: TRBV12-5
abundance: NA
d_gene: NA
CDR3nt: TGTGCTAGTGGCATTTACGAGCAGTACTTC
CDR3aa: CASGIYEQYF

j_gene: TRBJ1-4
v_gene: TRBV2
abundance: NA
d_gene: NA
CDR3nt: TGTGCCAGTTTGGACGGCCGTACCTCCAGAGGGAATGAAAAACTGTTTTTT
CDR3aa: CASLDGRTSRGNEKLFF

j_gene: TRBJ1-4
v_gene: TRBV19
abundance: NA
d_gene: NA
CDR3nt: TGTGCCAGTAGAGAGCTAAATGAAAAACTGTTTTTT
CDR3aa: CASRELNEKLFF

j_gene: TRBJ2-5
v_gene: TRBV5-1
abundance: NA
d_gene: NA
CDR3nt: TGCGCCAGCAGCTCTCTCAGGGGGGTGCGGGCTTCCCAGTACTTC
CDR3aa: CASSSLRGVRASQYF

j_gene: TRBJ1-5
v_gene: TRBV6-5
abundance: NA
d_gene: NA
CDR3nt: TGTGCCAGCCGCCCAGGCACAGGGAATCAGCCCCAGCATTTT
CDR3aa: CASRPGTGNQPQHF

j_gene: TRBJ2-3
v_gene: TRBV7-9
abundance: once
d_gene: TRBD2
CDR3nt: TGTGCCAGCAGCTTAGGAACAGGACTAGCGGGGTTAGATACGCAGTATTTT
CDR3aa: CASSLGTGLAGLDTQYF

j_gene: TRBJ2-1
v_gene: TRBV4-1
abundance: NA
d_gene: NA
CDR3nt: TGCGCCAGCAGCCAAGAGGTCGGGGGTACCTACAATGAGCAGTTCTTC
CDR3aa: CASSQEVGGTYNEQFF

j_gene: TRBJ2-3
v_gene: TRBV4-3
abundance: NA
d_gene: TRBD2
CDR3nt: TGCGCCAGCAGCCAAGATTGGTCGACTAGCGGGGGGACAGATACGCAGTATTTT
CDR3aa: CASSQDWSTSGGTDTQYF

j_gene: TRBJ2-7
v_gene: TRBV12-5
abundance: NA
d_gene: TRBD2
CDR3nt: TGTGCTAGTGGTTTGGTTAAGGTACAAAGGGAGGGGTTTGACTACGAGCAGTACTTC
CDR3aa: CASGLVKVQREGFDYEQYF

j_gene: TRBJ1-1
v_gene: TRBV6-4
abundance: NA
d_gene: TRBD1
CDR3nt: TGTGCCAGCAGTTTGGACAGGGACACTGAAGCTTTCTTT
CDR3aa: CASSLDRDTEAFF

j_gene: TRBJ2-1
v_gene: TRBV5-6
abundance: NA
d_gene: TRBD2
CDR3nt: TGTGCCAGCAGCTCCTCTTTGACTAGCGGCTCCTACAATGAGCAGTTCTTC
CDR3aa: CASSSSLTSGSYNEQFF

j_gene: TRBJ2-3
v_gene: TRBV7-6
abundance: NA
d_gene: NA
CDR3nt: TGTGCCAGCAGCTTACAGGGATTAGGCACAGATACGCAGTATTTT
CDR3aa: CASSLQGLGTDTQYF

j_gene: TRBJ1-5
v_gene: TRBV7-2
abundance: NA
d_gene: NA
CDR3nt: TGTGCCAGCAGCCCCGGACTAAGCAATCAGCCCCAGCATTTT
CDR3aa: CASSPGLSNQPQHF

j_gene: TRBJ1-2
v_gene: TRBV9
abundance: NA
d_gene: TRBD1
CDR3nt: TGTGCCAGCAGCGTAGATCCAGGGGGCGGCTCCTATGGCTACACCTTC
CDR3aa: CASSVDPGGGSYGYTF

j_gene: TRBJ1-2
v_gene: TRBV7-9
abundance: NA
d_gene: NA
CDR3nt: TGTGCCAGCAGCTTAGATTACAGGGTGGACGGCTACACCTTC
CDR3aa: CASSLDYRVDGYTF

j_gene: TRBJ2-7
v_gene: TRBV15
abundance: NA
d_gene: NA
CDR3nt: TGTGCCACCAGCATTGGGAGCTACTACGAGCAGTACTTC
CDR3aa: CATSIGSYYEQYF

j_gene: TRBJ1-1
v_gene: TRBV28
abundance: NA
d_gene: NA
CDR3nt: TGTGCCAGCAGCGGGTTAATGGGGGGAGGCACTGAAGCTTTCTTT
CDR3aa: CASSGLMGGGTEAFF

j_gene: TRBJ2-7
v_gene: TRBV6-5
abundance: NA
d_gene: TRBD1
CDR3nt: TGTGCCAGCAGTTCAGGACAGGGGGTCGACGAGCAGTACTTC
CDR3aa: CASSSGQGVDEQYF

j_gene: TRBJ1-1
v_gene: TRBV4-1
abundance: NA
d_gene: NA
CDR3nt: TGCGCCAGCAGCCAAGCCCCTCTACGGAACACTGAAGCTTTCTTT
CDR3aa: CASSQAPLRNTEAFF

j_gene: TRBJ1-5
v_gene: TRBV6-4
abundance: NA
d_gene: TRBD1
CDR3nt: TGTGCCAGCAGTGAAGGGACAGGGGATCATCAGCCCCAGCATTTT
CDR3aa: CASSEGTGDHQPQHF

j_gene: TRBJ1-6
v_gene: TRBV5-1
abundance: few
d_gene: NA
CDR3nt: TGCGCCAGCAGCTTGGTAGCGGAGAATTCACCCCTCCACTTT
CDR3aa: CASSLVAENSPLHF

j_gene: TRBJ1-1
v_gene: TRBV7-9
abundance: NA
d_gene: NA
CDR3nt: TGTGCCAGCAGGCAGACAGGGAACACTGAAGCTTTCTTT
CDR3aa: CASRQTGNTEAFF

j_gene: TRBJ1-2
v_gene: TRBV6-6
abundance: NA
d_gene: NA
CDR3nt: TGTGCCAGCAGGATGTACCCGACAGATTTCTATGGCTACACCTTC
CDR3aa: CASRMYPTDFYGYTF

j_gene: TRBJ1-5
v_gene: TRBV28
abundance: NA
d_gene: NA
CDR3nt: TGTGCCAGCAGTCCCTCGAAGGGCCGCGACAGTCAGCCCCAGCATTTT
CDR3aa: CASSPSKGRDSQPQHF

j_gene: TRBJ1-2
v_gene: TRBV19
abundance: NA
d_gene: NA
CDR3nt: TGTGCCAGTAGCGACCGTCCAACCGGGACACTCTATGGCTACACCTTC
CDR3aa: CASSDRPTGTLYGYTF

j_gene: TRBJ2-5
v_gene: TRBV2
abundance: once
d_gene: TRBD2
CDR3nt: TGTGCCAGCAGGGCCCGGCTAGCGGGGGCCCAAGAGACCCAGTACTTC
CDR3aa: CASRARLAGAQETQYF

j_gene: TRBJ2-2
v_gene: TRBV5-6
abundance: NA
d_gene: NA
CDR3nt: TGTGCCAGCAGCTTGCGGCCAGGGCCCCCCGGGGAGCTGTTTTTT
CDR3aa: CASSLRPGPPGELFF

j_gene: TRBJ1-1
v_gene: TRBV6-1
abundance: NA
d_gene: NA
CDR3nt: TGTGCCAGCAGGGGCAGGGGAGTAAACACTGAAGCTTTCTTT
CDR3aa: CASRGRGVNTEAFF

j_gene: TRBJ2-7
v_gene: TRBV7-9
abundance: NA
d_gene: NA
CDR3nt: TGTGCCAGCAGCCGCATTGAGGGCCCCGCCTACGAGCAGTACTTC
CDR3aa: CASSRIEGPAYEQYF

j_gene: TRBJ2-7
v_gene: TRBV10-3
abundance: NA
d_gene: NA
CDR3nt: TGTGCCATCAAGGCAAGGGACACAGCCTACGAGCAGTACTTC
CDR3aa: CAIKARDTAYEQYF

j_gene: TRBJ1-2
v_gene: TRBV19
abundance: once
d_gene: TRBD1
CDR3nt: TGTGCCAGTAGCCCAGGGGGCGCGGGTGGCTACACCTTC
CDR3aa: CASSPGGAGGYTF

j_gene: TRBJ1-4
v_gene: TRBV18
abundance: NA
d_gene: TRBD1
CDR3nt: TGTGCCAGCACTCGCGGACAGGAGGAAAAACTGTTTTTT
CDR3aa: CASTRGQEEKLFF

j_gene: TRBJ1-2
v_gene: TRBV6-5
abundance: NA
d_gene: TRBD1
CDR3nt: TGTGCCAGCAGTGACCGGACAGGGAACTATGGCTACACCTTC
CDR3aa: CASSDRTGNYGYTF

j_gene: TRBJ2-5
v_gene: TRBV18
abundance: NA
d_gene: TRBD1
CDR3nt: TGTGCCAGCTCACCATCGGGACAGCAAGAGACCCAGTACTTC
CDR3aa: CASSPSGQQETQYF

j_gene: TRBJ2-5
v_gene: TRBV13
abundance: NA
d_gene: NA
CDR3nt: TGTGCCAGCAGCTTCGGGCAAGAGACCCAGTACTTC
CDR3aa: CASSFGQETQYF

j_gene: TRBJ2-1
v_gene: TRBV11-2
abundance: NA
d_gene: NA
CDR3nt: TGTGCCAGCAGCTTCTCCCGGACGGAGGTTGAGCAGTTCTTC
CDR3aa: CASSFSRTEVEQFF

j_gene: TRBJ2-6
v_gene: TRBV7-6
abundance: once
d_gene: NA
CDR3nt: TGTGCCAGCAGCTTAGTTCCGTTTCGTCCCCCTCAACTTAGCTCTGGGGCCAACGTCCTGACTTTC
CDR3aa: CASSLVPFRPPQLSSGANVLTF

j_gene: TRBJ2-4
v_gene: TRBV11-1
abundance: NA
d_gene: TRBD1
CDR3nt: TGTGCCAGCAGCCACGGACAGGGCCAATCGAAAGCCAAAAACATTCAGTACTTC
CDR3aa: CASSHGQGQSKAKNIQYF

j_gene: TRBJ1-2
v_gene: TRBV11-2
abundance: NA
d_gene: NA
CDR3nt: TGTGCCAGCAGCCCTTCCCGGGGGGTCGGAGGCTACACCTTC
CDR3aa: CASSPSRGVGGYTF

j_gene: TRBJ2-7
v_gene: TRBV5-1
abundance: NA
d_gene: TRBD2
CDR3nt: TGCGCCAGCAGCCCGGTCGGTAGCGGGGCCTACGAGCAGTACTTC
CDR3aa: CASSPVGSGAYEQYF

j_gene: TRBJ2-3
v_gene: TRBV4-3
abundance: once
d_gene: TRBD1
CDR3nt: TGCGCCAGCAGCCGGGGACAGGGGTTTACAGATACGCAGTATTTT
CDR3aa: CASSRGQGFTDTQYF

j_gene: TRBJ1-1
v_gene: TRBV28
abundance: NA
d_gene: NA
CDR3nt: TGTGCCAGCACTAAAGGGCTTACAGGGGAAGCTTTCTTT
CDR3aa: CASTKGLTGEAFF

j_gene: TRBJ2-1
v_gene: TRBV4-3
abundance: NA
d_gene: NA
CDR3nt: TGCGCCAGCAGCCAAGCAGGGGGGATCTACAATGAGCAGTTCTTC
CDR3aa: CASSQAGGIYNEQFF

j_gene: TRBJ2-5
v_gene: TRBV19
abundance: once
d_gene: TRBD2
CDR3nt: TGTGCCAGTAGTATAGGAGGTGCGGAGCGGGGGCAAGAGACCCAGTACTTC
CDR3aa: CASSIGGAERGQETQYF

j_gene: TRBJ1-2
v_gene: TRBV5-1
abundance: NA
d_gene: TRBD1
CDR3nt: TGCGCCAGCAGCTGGGCCGGGACAGGGGATGGCTACACCTTC
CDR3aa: CASSWAGTGDGYTF

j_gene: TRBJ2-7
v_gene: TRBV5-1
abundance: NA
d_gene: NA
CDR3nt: TGCGCCAGCAGCCGAGTCAGGGACGAGCAGTACTTC
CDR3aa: CASSRVRDEQYF

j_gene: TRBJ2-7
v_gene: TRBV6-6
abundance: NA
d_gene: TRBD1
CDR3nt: TGTGCCAGCAGAGTGGACAGGCCTAACTACGAGCAGTACTTC
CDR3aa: CASRVDRPNYEQYF

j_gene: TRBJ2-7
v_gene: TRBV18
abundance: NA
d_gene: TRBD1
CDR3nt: TGTGCCAGCTCACCCCAACGGCCGGGACAGGCACACTACGAGCAGTACTTC
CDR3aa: CASSPQRPGQAHYEQYF